This T cell receptor beta chain was retrieved from a study of T cells expressing NK-cell markers. This clonotype ranks as medium-sized (0.01 to 0.1%) in terms of frequency. The CDR3 has 17 amino acids. From germline, CDR1 is SQVTM and CDR2 ANQGSEA. TCRdb reprocessed the 5' RACE reads, keeping one entry per CDR3 protein, no DNA. The listing contains more than 1,000 distinct CDR3 sequences. Sequencing used blood T cells: a sorted CD56 or NKG2C T cell subset, CD4+ or CD8+ T cells, or bulk PBMC T cells (not recorded which). This receptor was identified in a woman under 30 in good health. The chain has TRBV29-1 and TRBJ2-7; TCRdb indicates TRBD1, and absent DNA this call remains unverified. The CDR3 sequence: CSVEEGRRGGITYEQYF.